A single sample is the source of the 14 T cell receptor beta chains below, sequenced in a study of blood T cell repertoires in COVID-19. Measured with immunoSEQ multiplex PCR; TCRdb has only the in-frame clones, and not every one. Seen here are 110,000 to 150,000 clones, over 75% observed once, and the top ten hold around 1.7%. Sequencing was done on a sample of peripheral blood. The receptors were gathered from a woman aged 50 to 65 with acute or convalescent COVID-19.

CDR3 residues: CASRSGGGHQPQHF. Here the CDR3 DNA reads TGCGCCAGCAGATCCGGGGGGGGCCATCAGCCCCAGCATTTT. The chain couples TRBV10-2 to TRBJ1-5; D may be TRBD1 (6 bases). The V gene lost 6 bases and the J gene lost 5 bases, with 14 bases spanning the gap. Per the germline V gene, CDR1 is WSHSY and CDR2 is SAAADI. The CDR3 length is 14 residues.

This clone was picked up one time. The genes are TRBV11-2 and TRBJ1-5, with D possibly being TRBD1 (6 bases). Deletions cut 5 bases from V and 3 bases from J, with 17 bases between. The CDR3 runs 16 residues. Germline V gene data show CDR1 as SGHAT and CDR2 as FQNNGV. The CDR3 nucleotides are TGTGCCAGCAGCCATGGGGCGGGGGGCATCAATCAGCCCCAGCATTTT. Amino acid sequence: CASSHGAGGINQPQHF.

The gene calls are TRBV12-3 or TRBV12-4 and TRBJ2-3; D is unresolved. The V and J ends lost 3 bases and 0 bases respectively, with 4 bases between them. The CDR3 is 13 residues long. The CDR3 sequence is CASSLLSTDTQYF. CDR3 coding DNA: TGTGCCAGCAGTTTGCTAAGCACAGATACGCAGTATTTT.

This chain joins TRBV28 and TRBJ1-4, with D possibly matching TRBD1 (5 bases). Trimming took off 10 bases at V and 5 bases at J, with 14 bases between the two ends. The CDR3 totals 13 residues. CDR1 MDHEN and CDR2 SYDVKM come from the germline V gene. CDR3 sequence reads: CATRGTHNEKLFF. The CDR3 DNA reads TGTGCCACCCGGGGGACCCACAATGAAAAACTGTTTTTT.

The rearrangement joins TRBV15 to TRBJ2-5; 11 bases are a match to TRBD2. With V trimmed by 0 bases and J by 2 bases, 11 bases remained unmatched. This CDR3 is built from 19 residues. Germline lookup yields CDR1 LNHNV and CDR2 YYDKDF (reference sequence). CDR3 loop: CATSRDRTRLAGRQETQYF. CDR3 coding DNA: TGTGCCACCAGCAGAGATAGGACCCGACTAGCGGGGAGACAAGAGACCCAGTACTTC. Full variable domain (outside the CDR3, taken from reference TRBV15 and TRBJ2-5): DAMVIQNPRYQVTQFGKPVTLSCSQTLNHNVMYWYQQKSSQAPKLLFHYYDKDFNNEADTPDNFQSRRPNTSFCFLDIRSPGLGDTAMYLCATSRDRTRLAGRQETQYFGPGTRLLVL.

This clone was counted a single time. V usage is TRBV7-9 and J usage is TRBJ1-4, with no clear D. The germline CDR1 and CDR2 sequences are SEHNR and FQNEAQ (reference sequence). V was cut by 1 base and J by 0 bases, with 9 bases left in between. The CDR3 consists of 16 residues. The chain's CDR3 is CASSLGFTATNEKLFF. DNA of the CDR3: TGTGCCAGCAGCTTAGGATTTACTGCAACTAATGAAAAACTGTTTTTT.

The V gene is TRBV28, the J gene TRBJ2-7; TRBD1 agrees at 7 bases. J gave up 1 base and V 5 bases, and 5 bases lay outside the gene matches. The V gene's germline CDR1 is MDHEN and CDR2 SYDVKM. There are 14 residues in the CDR3. CDR3 DNA: TGTGCCAGCAGTCTTGACAGGGATTCCTACGAGCAGTACTTC. This gives the protein CASSLDRDSYEQYF.

This clone was observed once. This chain connects TRBV10-2 to TRBJ1-6, with TRBD1 identical over 10 bases. Germline V gives CDR1 WSHSY, CDR2 SAAADI. The CDR3 length is 14 residues. Germline trimming cut 7 bases from V and 10 bases from J; bases unmatched to any gene: 7. CDR3 coding DNA: TGCGCCAGCACCTTAGACAGGGGGCACTCACCCCTCCACTTT. It encodes CASTLDRGHSPLHF.

The J gene is TRBJ1-5, the V gene TRBV7-3; 7 bases align to TRBD1. The J segment lost 6 bases and the V segment lost 5 bases, leaving 7 bases of the junction unmatched. The length of the CDR3 is 14 residues. Germline CDR1 SGHTA, CDR2 FQGTGA. CDR3 bases: TGTGCCAGCAGCGAGACAGGGACCGGTCAGCCCCAGCATTTT. As protein: CASSETGTGQPQHF.

The chain is built from TRBV30 and TRBJ1-5; D unresolved. This CDR3 is 13 amino acids long. The germline CDR1 and CDR2 sequences are GTSNPN and SVGIG (reference sequence). Trimming took 4 bases from V and 0 from J, leaving 7 bases between them. The CDR3 coding sequence is TGTGCCTGGACGGTTGATAGCAATCAGCCCCAGCATTTT. Residues: CAWTVDSNQPQHF.

The J gene is TRBJ1-2, the V gene TRBV9; 7 bases map to TRBD1. Trimming at V came to 4 bases and at J to 4 bases, leaving 10 bases not matched to a gene. Germline assignment: CDR1 SGDLS and CDR2 YYNGEE. This CDR3 contains 15 residues. The CDR3 DNA is TGTGCCAGCAGCCCCTCGACAGGGTCACTCTATGGCTACACCTTC. As protein: CASSPSTGSLYGYTF.

The chain recombines TRBV5-1 with TRBJ1-5; D is uncertain. The ends were cut back, 0 bases at V and 8 bases at J, with 12 bases in the middle. CDR1 and CDR2 from the germline V gene are SGHRS and YFSETQ. The CDR3 has 14 amino acids. The CDR3, as DNA: TGCGCCAGCAGCTTGGAATACAGATCGGAGCCCCAGCATTTT. As protein: CASSLEYRSEPQHF.

The chain couples TRBV18 to TRBJ2-1; 8 bases align to TRBD1. The CDR3 runs to 14 residues. Germline trimming cut 0 bases from V and 8 bases from J; bases unmatched to any gene: 3. From germline, CDR1 is KGHSH and CDR2 LQKENI. The CDR3 DNA reads as TGTGCCAGCTCACCACCTGCGGACAGGGATGAGCAGTTCTTC. It is translated as CASSPPADRDEQFF.

The rearrangement uses TRBV27 and TRBJ1-4; D gene uncertain. Germline V gene lookup returns CDR1 MNHEY and CDR2 SMNVEV (reference sequence). Trimming shortened V by 8 bases and J by 8 bases, and 21 bases separated the two germline ends. The length of the CDR3 is 15 residues. The CDR3 region is CASATRPPSGEKLFF. In nucleotides, the CDR3 is TGTGCCAGCGCCACTCGGCCACCCTCGGGGGAAAAACTGTTTTTT.